The clone carrying this TCR beta chain showed up just a few times. What it binds is unknown. This sample stems from a study of shared clonotypes between healthy human individuals. This CDR3 has 12 amino acids. Trimming cost V 2 bases and J 6 bases, with 10 bases left between them. Germline V gene lookup returns CDR1 GTSNPN and CDR2 SVGIG (reference sequence). Findings and limits, study-wide: Estimated clonotype richness was generally higher in naive than memory subsets.

As handled by the study authors: Quality scores were absent from the junction-only immunoSEQ sequences, so filtering differed. Data came from immunoSEQ multiplex PCR; TCRdb stores just in-frame clones and leaves some out. Clone size and V and J calls were adopted from that table, with D and trimming inferred from the DNA. Counted here are about 2.3 million clones, approximately 93% occurring once; the ten biggest clones make up about 0.41%. The TCR comes from a man younger than 30 in good health. Some clones in this sample may be carry-over from other donors' samples. Sequencing used naive CD4+ T cells from PBMCs. Subset reported: CD45RA+ positively selected. The chain is built from TRBV30 and TRBJ1-1; TRBD1 is a possible D gene (5 bases). In DNA form, the CDR3 reads TGTGCCTGGAGTACGGGGGTCTCTGAAGCTTTCTTT. Its translation is CAWSTGVSEAFF.